This TCR beta chain was sequenced in a study of blood T cell repertoires in COVID-19. The table came from immunoSEQ multiplex PCR; TCRdb's copy has only in-frame clones and leaves some out. The sample includes hundreds of thousands of clones, around 85% seen only once; the top ten take 2.2%. Recruits, aged about 18 to 95 years, lived in 20 to 30 US areas. The sample was PBMCs or T cells enriched from blood (not recorded which). This sequence was found in a young man who had recovered from COVID-19.

As DNA, the CDR3 is TGTGCCAGCAGCCAAGGGGGACAGGGGGCCTACGAGCAGTACTTC. Its translation is CASSQGGQGAYEQYF. The genes are TRBV4-2 and TRBJ2-7; 11 bases fit TRBD1. J lost 2 bases, V lost 1 base, and 1 base had no gene match. In germline, CDR1 is LGHNA, CDR2 YNFKEQ. CDR3 size: 15 residues.